The subject of this entry is one T cell receptor (beta chain). This clonotype came up many times. Its antigen remains unidentified. No much larger clone exists at a distance of one base, and base qualities are not known. The data were taken from a study of spatial heterogeneity in lung cancer (dated by TCRdb to between 2017 and 2020). The study in broad terms: Beta-chain transcripts were consistently detected in greater numbers than alpha-chain transcripts, which likely reflected higher beta-chain transcript abundance. In the raw uncorrected reads, each unique combination of TCR and UMI appeared more than ten times on average. In non-small cell lung cancer, the study made a quantitative comparison of TCR alpha and beta repertoires among multiple tumor regions, matched nontumor lung and blood. TCR repertoire features were related to nonsynonymous mutation counts determined by whole-exome sequencing of tumor tissue. At surgery, some 220 tumor regions, 63 to 70 matched nontumor lung samples and fewer than 60 PBMC samples were TCR-sequenced for both alpha and beta chains.

The library was made by 5' RACE. Sequencing was performed on a NextSeq 500. To allow correction of PCR and sequencing errors, the TCR library protocol tagged every TCR cDNA molecule with a unique molecular identifier. In the original analysis: Decombinator tools were used for TCR identification, UMI-based error correction and CDR3 extraction. TCRs above a frequency of 2 per 1,000, corresponding to the top 1% of the tumor frequency distribution, were defined as expanded. Each repertoire was subsampled 100 times to 5,000 TCRs, after which Renyi diversity was computed with the R vegan package. CDR3 similarity networks were built from amino acid triplet string-kernel similarity, with CDR3s being connected when pairwise similarity was above 0.82. The public reads were reanalyzed by TCRdb: fastp trimming at Q25, MiXCR alignment, in-frame beta chains only. Duplicate CDR3 protein sequences are folded into a single record with the most common DNA and genes. The V and J calls and clone size are TCRdb's, not the authors'. The sample profile shows more than 7,500 distinct CDR3 sequences; about 5% of them were found once. The ten largest account for approximately 30% of the sample.

The trim is 5 bases for V and 6 bases for J, with a gap of 15 bases between the germline ends. The CDR3 goes from the cysteine to the phenylalanine over 14 residues. The entry retains the CDR3 DNA only, 42 bases that are in frame from base 1. For CDR1 and CDR2, the germline V gene lists SGHTA and FQGNSA. The investigation overall reported the following: Ubiquitous expanded tumor TCRs showed up in blood more often at tumor resection than at routine follow-up. Additional single-cell paired TCR alpha and beta sequencing was considered necessary to confirm, at a functional level, the hypothesis that regional TCRs recognize regional mutations.

The time point label, read with the paper, signifies: sample taken at primary tumor resection. Samples were obtained from approximately 70 patients with early-stage, untreated non-small cell lung cancer from the lung TRACERx cohort. Without any cell sorting, TCR sequencing was performed on whole RNA extracted either from tumor and nontumor lung tissue or from cryopreserved PBMC samples. Only patients with enough RNA available from two or more tumor regions were chosen for TCR sequencing. This clonotype was sampled from a male donor with early-stage non-small cell lung cancer. The specimen comprised PBMCs, sampled at surgery. The chain is assembled from TRBV7-2 and TRBJ2-3, and TRBD2 may be the D gene, going by 6 matching bases. The nucleotide sequence is TGTGCCAGCAGCCCCAACGTGGGGAGGGATACGCAGTATTTT. Translated, it reads CASSPNVGRDTQYF.